This T cell receptor (beta chain) emerged from a study of cytomegalovirus exposure and HLA in healthy donors. General study findings and limits: A later analysis reported that several of the most significant clusters appeared to be linked to common viral pathogens, among them Epstein-Barr virus. About 90% or about 30% of the time was how often most TCR beta V segments were productive, according to an earlier analysis. The dataset shows that most TCR sequences were rare, while some public TCRs occurred in many donors. Researchers counted 164 TCR beta chains as cytomegalovirus-associated.

The germline gives CDR1 MNHEY, CDR2 SVGAGI. The V end lost 6 bases, the J end lost 2 bases, and 10 bases lay between the germline ends. This CDR3 region has 13 residues. About this clone: Its antigen is currently unknown.

Both 60 Vbeta primers and 13 Jbeta primers went into the PCR. Sequencing was performed with immunoSEQ multiplex PCR; in TCRdb, only in-frame clones are kept and a portion is missing. The sample includes roughly 200,000 clones. Sequencing was done on a sample of PBMCs. The V call is TRBV6-5, the J call TRBJ1-2; D is unresolved. This TCR derives from a girl aged 2 to 9 in good health and CMV-seropositive. The CDR3 is CASRYDGNYGYTF. The CDR3 DNA reads as TGTGCCAGCAGATACGACGGGAACTATGGCTACACCTTC.